These 20 T cell receptor beta chains were all obtained from the same sample, sequenced in a study of T cell responses to AZD1222 COVID-19 vaccine. This table comes from immunoSEQ multiplex PCR, and its TCRdb copy is limited to in-frame clones, with some not included. The sample has 150,000 to 180,000 clones, roughly 90% seen once. The material was peripheral blood, obtained on day 0 of MenACWY control vaccination. These receptors were taken from an adult in good health.

This clone has just a few counts. CDR3 loop: CASRSSTQGAHTEAFF. In DNA, the CDR3 is TGTGCCAGCAGGTCTTCAACTCAGGGGGCACACACTGAAGCTTTCTTT. The chain has TRBV27 and TRBJ1-1; 8 bases map to TRBD1. Looked up from germline, CDR1 is MNHEY and CDR2 is SMNVEV (reference sequence). There are 16 residues in the CDR3. The ends lost 6 bases at V and 3 bases at J; junction bases unmatched: 12.

This sequence joins TRBV28 and TRBJ1-3; D gene unclear. Germline values: CDR1 MDHEN, CDR2 SYDVKM. This CDR3 is built from 14 residues. The V end was cut by 11 bases, the J end by 0 bases, with 14 bases between. The CDR3 loop reads CALGSLHSGNTIYF. In DNA form, the CDR3 reads TGTGCCCTGGGCAGCCTGCACTCTGGAAACACCATATATTTT.

This chain links TRBV3-1 (or the pseudogene TRBV3-2) with TRBJ1-1, with D maybe TRBD1 (6 bases). Trimming removed 4 bases at V and 10 bases at J, with 16 bases between. CDR3 size: 13 residues. The germline CDR1 and CDR2 sequences are LGHDT and YNNKEL (reference sequence). The CDR3 region is CASSPYQGRGAFF. The DNA of the CDR3 is TGTGCCAGCAGCCCTTATCAGGGGCGCGGAGCTTTCTTT.

The chain employs TRBV5-1 and TRBJ1-1; 10 bases are a match to TRBD1. The CDR3 has 18 amino acids. Germline CDR1 reads SGHRS; CDR2 reads YFSETQ. V dropped 0 bases and J dropped 1; count of bases not matched to a gene: 9. CDR3 region: CASSLEGQGIVRNTEAFF. DNA for the CDR3: TGCGCCAGCAGCTTGGAGGGACAGGGGATTGTGAGGAACACTGAAGCTTTCTTT. The whole variable domain, remainder taken from reference TRBV5-1 and TRBJ1-1, is KAGVTQTPRYLIKTRGQQVTLSCSPISGHRSVSWYQQTPGQGLQFLFEYFSETQRNKGNFPGRFSGRQFSNSRSEMNVSTLELGDSALYLCASSLEGQGIVRNTEAFFGQGTRLTVV.

The rearrangement joins TRBV4-2 to TRBJ1-5; a weak D match, TRBD1 (6 bases). There are 15 residues in the CDR3. The germline V and J ends were trimmed by 1 base and 0 bases, with 7 bases remaining between them. The V gene's germline CDR1 is LGHNA and CDR2 YNFKEQ. CDR3 nucleotides: TGTGCCAGCAGCCAAGCAGGGGATAGCAATCAGCCCCAGCATTTT. This sequence encodes CASSQAGDSNQPQHF.

This chain connects TRBV5-4 to TRBJ2-5; the D is unclear. This CDR3 contains 15 residues. The germline V and J ends were trimmed by 0 bases and 0 bases, with 9 bases remaining between them. Germline V gene lookup returns CDR1 SGHNT and CDR2 YYREEE (reference sequence). CDR3 amino acids: CASSLAAEYQETQYF. CDR3 sequence (DNA): TGTGCCAGCAGCTTGGCGGCGGAGTACCAAGAGACCCAGTACTTC.

V is TRBV30 and J is TRBJ2-5; a weak D match, TRBD2 (6 bases). Deletions cut 6 bases from V and 4 bases from J, with 18 bases between. The germline gives CDR1 GTSNPN, CDR2 SVGIG (reference sequence). The CDR3 has 14 residues. The CDR3 protein is CACISGSFGETQYF. CDR3 sequence (DNA): TGTGCCTGCATTAGCGGATCCTTCGGAGAGACCCAGTACTTC.

The chain is built from TRBV5-4 and TRBJ2-3; D remains ambiguous. This CDR3 has 15 residues. Germline assignment: CDR1 SGHNT and CDR2 YYREEE (reference sequence). V lost 2 bases and J 2 bases, leaving 12 bases between the germline ends. Here the CDR3 reads CASSLGVGTTDTQYF. In nucleotides, the CDR3 is TGTGCCAGCAGCTTAGGCGTGGGTACCACAGATACGCAGTATTTT.

The chain combines TRBV10-3 with TRBJ2-3, with TRBD2 identical over 11 bases. The CDR3 runs to 19 residues. Germline CDR1 is ENHRY and CDR2 is SYGVKD. V lost 7 bases to trimming and J lost 1 base; unmatched junction nucleotides: 16. As DNA, the CDR3 is TGTGCCATCACCGATACTAGCGGGGGACCCACTTTCGGCACAGATACGCAGTATTTT. It codes for CAITDTSGGPTFGTDTQYF.

The gene calls are TRBV19 and TRBJ2-1; D perhaps matches TRBD2 (5 bases). The CDR3 spans 15 residues. CDR1 and CDR2 (germline): LNHDA, SQIVND (reference sequence). Trimming cost V 3 bases and J 3 bases, with 12 bases left between them. CDR3 DNA: TGTGCCAGTAGTATCCGGGAACTACTCTACAATGAGCAGTTCTTC. The encoded protein is CASSIRELLYNEQFF.

The chain has TRBV7-8 and TRBJ2-7; 8 bases are shared with TRBD1. The J segment lost 5 bases and the V segment lost 5 bases, leaving 8 bases of the junction unmatched. Per the germline V gene, CDR1 is SGHVS and CDR2 is FQNEAQ. CDR3 length equals 14 residues. DNA for the CDR3: TGTGCCAGCAGCCCCCGGACAGGGATCCACGAGCAGTACTTC. This codes for CASSPRTGIHEQYF.

The V gene is TRBV29-1, the J gene TRBJ2-5; 7 positions match TRBD1. Germline values: CDR1 SQVTM, CDR2 ANQGSEA. CDR3 size: 15 residues. After removal of 2 bases from V and 7 bases from J, the junction contained 13 bases not matched to a gene. The CDR3 is CSVEPVTGSRWTQYF. CDR3 DNA: TGCAGCGTTGAACCCGTGACAGGGTCACGGTGGACCCAGTACTTC.

The V call is TRBV5-1, the J call TRBJ2-5; 11 bases line up with TRBD2. The CDR3 is made up of 15 amino acids. Trimming took 4 bases from V and 2 from J; bases not matched to a gene: 4. Per germline, CDR1 SGHRS and CDR2 YFSETQ. The CDR3 region is CASSTLAGGQETQYF. For the CDR3, the DNA is TGCGCCAGCAGCACCTTAGCGGGAGGGCAAGAGACCCAGTACTTC.

The V gene is TRBV13, the J gene TRBJ2-1, with D perhaps matching TRBD2 (5 bases). Germline V CDR1 and CDR2: PRHDT, FYEKMQ (reference sequence). The length of the CDR3 is 16 residues. Trimming cost V 3 bases and J 9 bases, with 21 bases left between them. CDR3 in amino acids: CASSLERTLAISEQFF. CDR3 coding DNA: TGTGCCAGCAGCTTGGAGAGAACTCTAGCAATCTCTGAGCAGTTCTTC.

The rearrangement links TRBV6-2 or TRBV6-3 to TRBJ2-3, with a possible D match to TRBD2 (6 bases). CDR3 length: 17 amino acids. The V end lost 2 bases, the J end lost 2 bases, and 17 bases lay between the germline ends. Germline-derived CDR1 and CDR2 are MNHEY and SVGEGT. DNA for the CDR3: TGTGCCAGCAGTTACCTTGGAAAAGCGGGCTTCACAGATACGCAGTATTTT. Translating it yields CASSYLGKAGFTDTQYF.

This chain joins TRBV18 and TRBJ1-5, with 9 bases identical to TRBD1. V dropped 3 bases and J dropped 4; count of bases not matched to a gene: 13. This CDR3 has 18 amino acids. CDR1 KGHSH and CDR2 LQKENI come from the germline V gene. The CDR3 spells CASSPLPGQGGSNQPQHF. CDR3 nucleotide sequence: TGTGCCAGCTCACCGCTTCCGGGACAGGGTGGATCGAATCAGCCCCAGCATTTT. Full variable domain (remainder filled in from reference TRBV18 and TRBJ1-5): NAGVMQNPRHLVRRRGQEARLRCSPMKGHSHVYWYRQLPEEGLKFMVYLQKENIIDESGMPKERFSAEFPKEGPSILRIQQVVRGDSAAYFCASSPLPGQGGSNQPQHFGDGTRLSIL.

This chain joins TRBV18 and TRBJ2-3, with D maybe TRBD1 (7 bases). There are 16 residues in the CDR3. Germline lookup yields CDR1 KGHSH and CDR2 LQKENI. The germline V and J ends were trimmed by 6 bases and 3 bases, with 19 bases remaining between them. The CDR3: CASSPIGGGFTDTQYF. In DNA, the CDR3 is TGTGCCAGCTCGCCCATAGGAGGGGGCTTTACAGATACGCAGTATTTT.

V and J are TRBV28 and TRBJ2-1; D perhaps matches TRBD2 (6 bases). The CDR3 covers 16 residues. V was shortened by 6 bases and J by 1 base, with 16 bases between the two germline ends. Germline V gene sequence: CDR1 MDHEN, CDR2 SYDVKM. The CDR3 nucleotides read TGTGCCAGCAGCCCCCCCGGGAGAGGGTCCTACAATGAGCAGTTCTTC. Translating gives CASSPPGRGSYNEQFF. Filled out from reference TRBV28 and TRBJ2-1, the complete variable domain reads DVKVTQSSRYLVKRTGEKVFLECVQDMDHENMFWYRQDPGLGLRLIYFSYDVKMKEKGDIPEGYSVSREKKERFSLILESASTNQTSMYLCASSPPGRGSYNEQFFGPGTRLTVL.

The chain joins TRBV10-3 to TRBJ1-2; the match to TRBD1 covers 9 bases. Germline V gene lookup returns CDR1 ENHRY and CDR2 SYGVKD. Trimming at V came to 4 bases and at J to 6 bases, leaving 3 bases not matched to a gene. The CDR3 sequence is 13 residues long. CDR3 protein: CAISGTGADGYTF. In nucleotides, the CDR3 is TGTGCCATCAGTGGGACAGGGGCGGATGGCTACACCTTC.

V gene TRBV29-1 combines with J gene TRBJ1-2, with TRBD1 matching over 10 bases. CDR1 and CDR2 from the germline V gene are SQVTM and ANQGSEA. The CDR3 runs to 14 residues. J lost 3 bases, V lost 4 bases, and 5 bases had no gene match. The DNA of the CDR3 is TGCAGCGTTGCCTCGACAGGGGGCTACTATGGCTACACCTTC. Encoded protein: CSVASTGGYYGYTF.